This entry concerns a single T cell receptor (beta chain). Profiling relied on immunoSEQ multiplex PCR, and the TCRdb table lists in-frame clones only, not all of them. There are about 62,000 clones in the sample; approximately 85% occur only once, and more than 5% lies in the top ten. This specimen belongs to a study of OX40 agonist ivuxolimab in advanced cancers. V was cut by 0 bases and J by 2 bases, with 7 bases left in between. Per the germline V gene, CDR1 is GTSNPN and CDR2 is SVGIG (reference sequence). CDR3 length: 13 amino acids. The TCR comes from an adult with an advanced solid tumor such as melanoma, head and neck, liver or kidney cancer. Sequences were derived from CD4+ or CD8+ T cells sorted from blood, sampled in a trial of the OX40 agonist ivuxolimab. This sequence joins TRBV30 and TRBJ2-5; D ambiguous. CDR3 in amino acids: CAWSVGGQETQYF. In DNA, the CDR3 is TGTGCCTGGAGTGTAGGCGGTCAAGAGACCCAGTACTTC.